The subject of this entry is one T cell receptor (beta chain). The data were obtained in a study of T cell changes during pregnancy in multiple sclerosis. Data came from immunoSEQ multiplex PCR; TCRdb stores just in-frame clones and leaves some out. Counted here are around 40,000 clones, roughly 93% occurring once; the ten biggest clones make up around 8%. Sequencing was performed on CD8+ T cells from peripheral blood mononuclear cells, taken in the third trimester of pregnancy. The origin of this receptor is a female donor with multiple sclerosis, enrolled in a pregnancy study.

CDR3 sequence: CASSFPNGGRAQETQYF. The CDR3 coding sequence is TGTGCCAGCAGCTTTCCCAACGGGGGGAGGGCTCAAGAGACCCAGTACTTC. The V gene is TRBV5-6, the J gene TRBJ2-5; 7 bases fit TRBD2. The V segment lost 2 bases and the J segment 2 bases; nucleotides outside the gene matches: 12. The CDR3 is 17 amino acids. Looked up from germline, CDR1 is SGHDT and CDR2 is YYEEEE. Complete variable domain (other parts from reference TRBV5-6 and TRBJ2-5): DAGVTQSPTHLIKTRGQQVTLRCSPKSGHDTVSWYQQALGQGPQFIFQYYEEEERQRGNFPDRFSGHQFPNYSSELNVNALLLGDSALYLCASSFPNGGRAQETQYFGPGTRLLVL.